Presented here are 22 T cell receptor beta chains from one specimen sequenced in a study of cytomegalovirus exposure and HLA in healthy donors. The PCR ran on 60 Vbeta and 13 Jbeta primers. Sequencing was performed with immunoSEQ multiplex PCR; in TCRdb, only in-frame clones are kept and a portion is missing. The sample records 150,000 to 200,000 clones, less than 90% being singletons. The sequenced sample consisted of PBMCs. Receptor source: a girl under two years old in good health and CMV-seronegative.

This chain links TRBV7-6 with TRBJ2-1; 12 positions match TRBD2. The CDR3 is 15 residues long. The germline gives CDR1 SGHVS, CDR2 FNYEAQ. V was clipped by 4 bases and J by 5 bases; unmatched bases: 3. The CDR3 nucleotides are TGTGCCAGCAGCTCGCTAGCGGGGGGGAACAATGAGCAGTTCTTC. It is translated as CASSSLAGGNNEQFF.

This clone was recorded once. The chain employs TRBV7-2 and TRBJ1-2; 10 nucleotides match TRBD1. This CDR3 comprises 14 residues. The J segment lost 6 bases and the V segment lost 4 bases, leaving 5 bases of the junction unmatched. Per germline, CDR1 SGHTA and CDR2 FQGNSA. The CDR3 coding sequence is TGTGCCAGCAGCTCTAGGGACAGGGGAAATGGCTACACCTTC. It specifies CASSSRDRGNGYTF.

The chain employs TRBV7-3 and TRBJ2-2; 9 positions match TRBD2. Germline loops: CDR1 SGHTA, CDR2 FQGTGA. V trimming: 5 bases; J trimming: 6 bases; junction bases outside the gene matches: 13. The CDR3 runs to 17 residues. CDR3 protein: CASSRSGGGAGSGELFF. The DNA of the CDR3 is TGTGCCAGCAGCCGAAGCGGCGGGGGGGCGGGTTCCGGGGAGCTGTTTTTT. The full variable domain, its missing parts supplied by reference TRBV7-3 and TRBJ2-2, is GAGVSQTPSNKVTEKGKYVELRCDPISGHTALYWYRQSLGQGPEFLIYFQGTGAADDSGLPNDRFFAVRPEGSVSTLKIQRTERGDSAVYLCASSRSGGGAGSGELFFGEGSRLTVL.

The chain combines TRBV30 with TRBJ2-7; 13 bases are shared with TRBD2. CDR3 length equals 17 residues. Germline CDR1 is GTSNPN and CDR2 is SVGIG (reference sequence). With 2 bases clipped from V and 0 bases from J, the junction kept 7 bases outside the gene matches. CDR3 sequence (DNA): TGTGCCTGGAGTTTTGGACTAGCGGGAGAATACTCCTACGAGCAGTACTTC. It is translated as CAWSFGLAGEYSYEQYF.

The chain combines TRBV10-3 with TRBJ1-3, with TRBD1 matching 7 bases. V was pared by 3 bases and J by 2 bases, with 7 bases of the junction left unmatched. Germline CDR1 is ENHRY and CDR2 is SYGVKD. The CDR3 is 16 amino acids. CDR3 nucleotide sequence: TGTGCCATCAGTGAATACGGGGACAGACCTGGAAACACCATATATTTT. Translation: CAISEYGDRPGNTIYF.

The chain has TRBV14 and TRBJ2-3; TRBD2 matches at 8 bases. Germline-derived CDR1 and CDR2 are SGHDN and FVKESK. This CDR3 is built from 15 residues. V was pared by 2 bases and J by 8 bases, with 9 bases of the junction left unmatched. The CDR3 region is CASSQPGLGVGTQYF. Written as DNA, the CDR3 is TGTGCCAGCAGCCAACCGGGACTAGGTGTCGGTACGCAGTATTTT.

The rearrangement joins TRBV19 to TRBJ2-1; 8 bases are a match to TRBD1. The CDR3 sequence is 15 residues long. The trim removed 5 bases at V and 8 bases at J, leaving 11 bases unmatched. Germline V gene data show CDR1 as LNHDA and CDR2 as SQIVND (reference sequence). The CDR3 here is CASSATGAYRDEQFF. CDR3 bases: TGTGCCAGTAGTGCGACAGGGGCGTATCGGGATGAGCAGTTCTTC.

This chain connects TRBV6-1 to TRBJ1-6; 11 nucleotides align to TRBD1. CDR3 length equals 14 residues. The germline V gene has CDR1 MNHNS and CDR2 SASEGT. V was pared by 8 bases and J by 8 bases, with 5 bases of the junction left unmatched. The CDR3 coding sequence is TGTGCCAGCGCTAGGGGACAGGGGGATTCACCCCTCCACTTT. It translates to CASARGQGDSPLHF.

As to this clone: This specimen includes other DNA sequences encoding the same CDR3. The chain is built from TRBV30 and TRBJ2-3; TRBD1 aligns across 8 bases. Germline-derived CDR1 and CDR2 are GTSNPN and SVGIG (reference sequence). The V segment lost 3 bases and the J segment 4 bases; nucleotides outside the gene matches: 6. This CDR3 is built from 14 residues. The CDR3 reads CAWSLGQGSDTQYF. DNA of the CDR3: TGTGCCTGGAGCCTAGGACAGGGATCAGATACGCAGTATTTT.

DNA for the CDR3: TGTGCCAGCAGCCAAGCAAGGCGGGGGAGCACAGATACGCAGTATTTT. Translated: CASSQARRGSTDTQYF. This sequence joins TRBV4-2 and TRBJ2-3; 7 bases are shared with TRBD2. Trimming took 1 base from V and 0 from J; bases not matched to a gene: 4. This CDR3 has 16 residues. Germline assignment: CDR1 LGHNA and CDR2 YNFKEQ.

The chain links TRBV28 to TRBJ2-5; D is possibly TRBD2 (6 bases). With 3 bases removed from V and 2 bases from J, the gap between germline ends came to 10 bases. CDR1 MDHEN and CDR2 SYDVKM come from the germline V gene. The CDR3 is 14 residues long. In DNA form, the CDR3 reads TGTGCCAGCAGTTTTAGCGGAATACAAGAGACCCAGTACTTC. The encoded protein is CASSFSGIQETQYF. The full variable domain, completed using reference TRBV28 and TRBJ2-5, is DVKVTQSSRYLVKRTGEKVFLECVQDMDHENMFWYRQDPGLGLRLIYFSYDVKMKEKGDIPEGYSVSREKKERFSLILESASTNQTSMYLCASSFSGIQETQYFGPGTRLLVL.

The DNA for the CDR3 is TGTGCCAGCAGCTTATCAAAAAGACTAGTTAATTTTAAGTTGGACATTCAGTACTTC. Protein: CASSLSKRLVNFKLDIQYF. The genes are TRBV13 and TRBJ2-4; a weak D match, TRBD2 (6 bases). The germline V and J ends were trimmed by 2 bases and 8 bases, with 28 bases remaining between them. Germline V gene sequence: CDR1 PRHDT, CDR2 FYEKMQ (reference sequence). The CDR3 runs 19 residues. Using reference TRBV13 and TRBJ2-4 for the parts outside the CDR3, the full variable domain is AAGVIQSPRHLIKEKRETATLKCYPIPRHDTVYWYQQGPGQDPQFLISFYEKMQSDKGSIPDRFSAQQFSDYHSELNMSSLELGDSALYFCASSLSKRLVNFKLDIQYFGAGTRLSVL.

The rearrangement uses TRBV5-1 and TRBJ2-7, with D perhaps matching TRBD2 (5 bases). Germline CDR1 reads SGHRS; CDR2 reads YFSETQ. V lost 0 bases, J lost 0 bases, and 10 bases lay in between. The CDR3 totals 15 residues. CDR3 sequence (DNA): TGCGCCAGCAGCTTGGGAGCGACTACCTCCTACGAGCAGTACTTC. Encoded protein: CASSLGATTSYEQYF.

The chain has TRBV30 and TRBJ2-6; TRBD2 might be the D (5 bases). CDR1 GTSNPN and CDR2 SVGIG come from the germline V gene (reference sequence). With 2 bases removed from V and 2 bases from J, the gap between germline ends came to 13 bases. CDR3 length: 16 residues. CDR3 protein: CAWSFEGWAGANVLTF. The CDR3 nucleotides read TGTGCCTGGAGTTTCGAGGGTTGGGCTGGGGCCAACGTCCTGACTTTC.

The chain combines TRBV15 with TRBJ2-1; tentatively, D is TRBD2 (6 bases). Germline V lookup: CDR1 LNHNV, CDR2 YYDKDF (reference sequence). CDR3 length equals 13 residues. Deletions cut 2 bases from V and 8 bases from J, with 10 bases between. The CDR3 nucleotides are TGTGCCACCAGCAGAAGCGGGTACGATGAGCAGTTCTTC. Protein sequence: CATSRSGYDEQFF.

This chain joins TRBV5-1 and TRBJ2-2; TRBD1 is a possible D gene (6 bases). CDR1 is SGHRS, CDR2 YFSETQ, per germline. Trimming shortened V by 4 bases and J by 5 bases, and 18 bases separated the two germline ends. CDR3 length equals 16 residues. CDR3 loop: CASSPPLTGATGELFF. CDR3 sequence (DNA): TGCGCCAGCAGCCCACCCCTGACAGGAGCGACCGGGGAGCTGTTTTTT. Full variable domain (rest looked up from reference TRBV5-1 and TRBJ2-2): KAGVTQTPRYLIKTRGQQVTLSCSPISGHRSVSWYQQTPGQGLQFLFEYFSETQRNKGNFPGRFSGRQFSNSRSEMNVSTLELGDSALYLCASSPPLTGATGELFFGEGSRLTVL.

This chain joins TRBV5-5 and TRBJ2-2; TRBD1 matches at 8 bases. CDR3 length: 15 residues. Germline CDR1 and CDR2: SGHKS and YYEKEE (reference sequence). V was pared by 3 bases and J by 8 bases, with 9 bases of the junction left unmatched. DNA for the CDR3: TGTGCCAGCAGCTCTCCGGACAGGGTAGAAGGGGAGCTGTTTTTT. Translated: CASSSPDRVEGELFF.

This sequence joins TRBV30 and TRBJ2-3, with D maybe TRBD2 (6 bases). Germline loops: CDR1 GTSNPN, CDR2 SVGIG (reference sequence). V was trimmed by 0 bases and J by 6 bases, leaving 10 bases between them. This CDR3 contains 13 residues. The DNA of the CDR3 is TGTGCCTGGAGTGTACTTGGGGGGGATACGCAGTATTTT. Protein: CAWSVLGGDTQYF.

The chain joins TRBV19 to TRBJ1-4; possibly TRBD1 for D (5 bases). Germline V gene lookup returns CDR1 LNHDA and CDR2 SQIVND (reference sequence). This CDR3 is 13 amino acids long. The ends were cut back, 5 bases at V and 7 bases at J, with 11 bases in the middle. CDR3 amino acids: CASSPDSSEKLFF. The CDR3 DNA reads TGTGCCAGTAGTCCCGACAGTAGTGAAAAACTGTTTTTT.

CDR3 bases: TGCGCCAGCAGCTTGGCCTCTACTAGCGGGGGGGGAGATACGCAGTATTTT. It encodes CASSLASTSGGGDTQYF. This chain uses TRBV5-1 with TRBJ2-3, with 13 bases lining up with TRBD2. V gave up 0 bases and J gave up 5 bases; unmatched junction bases: 6. The CDR3 runs to 17 residues. CDR1 is SGHRS and CDR2 is YFSETQ in the germline V gene.

The CDR3: CASSYSWGGTNYGYTF. CDR3 DNA: TGTGCCAGCAGTTACTCGTGGGGAGGTACTAACTATGGCTACACCTTC. The chain recombines TRBV6-5 with TRBJ1-2; D gene ambiguous. Germline CDR1 reads MNHEY; CDR2 reads SVGAGI. CDR3 length: 16 amino acids. V was trimmed by 0 bases and J by 0 bases, leaving 11 bases between them.

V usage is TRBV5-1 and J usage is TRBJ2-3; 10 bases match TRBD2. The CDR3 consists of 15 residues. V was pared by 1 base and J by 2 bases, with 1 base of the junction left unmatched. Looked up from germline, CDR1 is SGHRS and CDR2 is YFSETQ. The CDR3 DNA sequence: TGCGCCAGCAGCTTGCTAGCGGGGGACACAGATACGCAGTATTTT. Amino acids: CASSLLAGDTDTQYF.